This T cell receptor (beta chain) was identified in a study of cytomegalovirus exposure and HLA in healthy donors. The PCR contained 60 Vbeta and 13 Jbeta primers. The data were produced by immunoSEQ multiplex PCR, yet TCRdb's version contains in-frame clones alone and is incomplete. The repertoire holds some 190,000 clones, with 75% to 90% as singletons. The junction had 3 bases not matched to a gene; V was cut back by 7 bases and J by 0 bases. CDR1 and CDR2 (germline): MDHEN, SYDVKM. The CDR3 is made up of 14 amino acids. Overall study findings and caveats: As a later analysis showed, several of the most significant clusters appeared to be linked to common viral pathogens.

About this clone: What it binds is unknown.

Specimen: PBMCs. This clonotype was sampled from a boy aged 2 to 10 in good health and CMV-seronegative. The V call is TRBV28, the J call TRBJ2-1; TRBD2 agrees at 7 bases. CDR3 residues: CASNGRPSYNEQFF. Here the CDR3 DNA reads TGTGCCAGCAACGGGAGGCCCTCCTACAATGAGCAGTTCTTC.